A single sample gave rise to the 26 T cell receptor beta chains below, sequenced in a study of early T cells in non-severe SARS-CoV-2 infection. TCRdb processed the 5' RACE reads anew with MiXCR; each CDR3 protein has one entry. The top ten clones hold 6.5% of a sample with roughly 56,000 distinct CDR3 sequences, more than 9% of them seen once. Sequenced material: whole blood. These receptors all come from an adult who was a healthcare worker with PCR-confirmed SARS-CoV-2 infection or an uninfected control (not recorded which).

This clonotype was seen a handful of times. The rearrangement links TRBV29-1 to TRBJ2-3; 12 bases align to TRBD2. Germline lookup yields CDR1 SQVTM and CDR2 ANQGSEA. CDR3 length equals 15 residues. J gave up 3 bases and V 6 bases, and 7 bases lay outside the gene matches. CDR3 sequence reads: CSVNRLAGDTDTQYF. CDR3 sequence (DNA): TGCAGCGTGAACCGACTAGCGGGAGATACAGATACGCAGTATTTT.

The chain links TRBV20-1 to TRBJ1-2; 10 bases fit TRBD1. This CDR3 is built from 15 residues. Germline lookup yields CDR1 DFQATT and CDR2 SNEGSKA (reference sequence). Unmatched junction bases numbered 10, after V lost 5 bases and J lost 4 bases. CDR3 sequence: CSAATVGTGAYGYTF. CDR3 sequence (DNA): TGCAGTGCTGCAACTGTCGGGACAGGGGCCTATGGCTACACCTTC.

Ten or more counts support this clonotype. This chain links TRBV4-1 with TRBJ2-2, with 10 bases aligning to TRBD2. Germline CDR1 and CDR2: MGHRA and YSYEKL. V dropped 4 bases and J dropped 0; count of bases not matched to a gene: 8. This CDR3 is built from 18 residues. The CDR3 loop is CASSPSSGRAANTGELFF. CDR3 in DNA: TGCGCCAGCAGCCCTTCGAGCGGGAGGGCCGCGAACACCGGGGAGCTGTTTTTT.

This clonotype was counted many times. CDR3 sequence: CATSGPARPEGGYTF. The CDR3 nucleotides read TGTGCCACCAGTGGGCCGGCAAGACCCGAGGGAGGCTACACCTTC. The V call is TRBV24-1, the J call TRBJ1-2; D is uncertain. CDR1 and CDR2 (germline): KGHDR, SFDVKD. The length of the CDR3 is 15 residues. V shed 5 bases and J shed 8 bases, with 20 bases lying between them.

This clonotype has a count of ten or more. The chain combines TRBV6-2 or TRBV6-3 with TRBJ2-3; 9 bases agree with TRBD2. Trimming at V came to 6 bases and at J to 6 bases, leaving 7 bases not matched to a gene. The germline V gene encodes CDR1 MNHEY and CDR2 SVGEGT. The CDR3 runs 14 residues. The CDR3 is CASRPRLAVDTQYF. CDR3 DNA: TGTGCCAGCAGACCGAGACTAGCGGTGGATACGCAGTATTTT.

This clonotype was observed a handful of times. The V call is TRBV27, the J call TRBJ2-7, with 12 bases that match TRBD2. Trimming at V came to 6 bases and at J to 3 bases, leaving 0 bases not matched to a gene. CDR1 is MNHEY, CDR2 SMNVEV, per germline (reference sequence). The CDR3 has 13 residues. The chain's CDR3 is CASRLAGGYEQYF. In DNA form, the CDR3 reads TGTGCCAGCAGACTAGCGGGGGGCTACGAGCAGTACTTC.

This clonotype was counted ten times or more. The V call is TRBV5-6, the J call TRBJ2-6, with 8 bases matching TRBD1. The germline V gene encodes CDR1 SGHDT and CDR2 YYEEEE. CDR3 length equals 17 residues. Losses at the gene ends were 2 bases for V and 4 bases for J; bases not matched to a gene: 8. The CDR3 coding sequence is TGTGCCAGCAGCTTCTTCCAGGGGGCGCAGGGGGCCAACGTCCTGACTTTC. It codes for CASSFFQGAQGANVLTF.

This rearrangement joins TRBV3-1 to TRBJ2-2; TRBD1 agrees at 7 bases. Germline V gives CDR1 LGHDT, CDR2 YNNKEL (reference sequence). The CDR3 runs to 15 residues. V was pared by 0 bases and J by 5 bases, with 3 bases of the junction left unmatched. DNA for the CDR3: TGTGCCAGCAGCCAAGATGTGACAGGGACCGGGGAGCTGTTTTTT. It specifies CASSQDVTGTGELFF.

This clonotype was found many times. This sequence joins TRBV12-3 or TRBV12-4 and TRBJ1-2; D unresolved. The CDR3 runs 13 residues. Trimming left V 6 bases short and J 8 bases short, with 16 bases between. CDR3 sequence (DNA): TGTGCCAGCAGCCTAGGACCCCAAGTAGGCTACACCTTC. Translating it yields CASSLGPQVGYTF.

The table lists this clonotype with many counts. J is TRBJ2-7 and V is TRBV5-8; TRBD1 matches 9 bases. Germline-derived CDR1 and CDR2 are SGHTS and YDEGEE. The CDR3 spans 15 residues. With 0 bases clipped from V and 3 bases from J, the junction kept 4 bases outside the gene matches. CDR3 protein: CASSLEGTGYYEQYF. CDR3 DNA sequence: TGTGCCAGCAGCTTGGAAGGGACAGGGTACTACGAGCAGTACTTC.

This clonotype came up many times. The chain links TRBV4-3 to TRBJ2-1, with 7 bases that match TRBD1. CDR3 size: 17 residues. Trimming removed 5 bases from V and 1 base from J; junction bases left unmatched: 11. Germline V gene data show CDR1 as LGHNA and CDR2 as YSLEER. CDR3 in DNA: TGCGCCAGCAGCAAGGACAGGCGGCTTAGGTCCTACAATGAGCAGTTCTTC. It yields the protein CASSKDRRLRSYNEQFF.

The chain has TRBV20-1 and TRBJ2-1, with 7 nucleotides matching TRBD2. V lost 5 bases and J lost 7; bases outside the gene matches: 8. The CDR3 sequence is 13 residues long. CDR1 and CDR2 from the germline V gene are DFQATT and SNEGSKA (reference sequence). The CDR3 is CSARSGGGNEQFF. Here the CDR3 DNA reads TGCAGTGCTCGCTCTGGGGGAGGGAATGAGCAGTTCTTC.

This clonotype turned up a few times. This sequence joins TRBV5-1 and TRBJ1-2; possible D gene TRBD1, 5 bases. V lost 0 bases and J 8 bases, leaving 14 bases between the germline ends. Germline CDR1 is SGHRS and CDR2 is YFSETQ. The CDR3 is 14 amino acids. For the CDR3, the DNA is TGCGCCAGCAGCTTGGCCGGCAGGGAGAAGGGCTACACCTTC. Translation: CASSLAGREKGYTF.

This clonotype was seen at least ten times. The chain links TRBV6-6 to TRBJ2-5; D is undetermined. The CDR3 spans 16 residues. V dropped 6 bases and J dropped 4 bases, with 21 bases sitting between them. Germline loops: CDR1 MNHNY, CDR2 SVGAGI (reference sequence). CDR3 bases: TGTGCCAGCAGCCCTAGTCCCCCGCCCCATGGAGAGACCCAGTACTTC. Translating gives CASSPSPPPHGETQYF.

V usage is TRBV7-2 and J usage is TRBJ2-6; no firm D call. The V gene lost 5 bases and the J gene lost 2 bases, with 10 bases spanning the gap. Per the germline V gene, CDR1 is SGHTA and CDR2 is FQGNSA. CDR3 length: 15 amino acids. In DNA form, the CDR3 reads TGTGCCAGCAGCCGAACGAGCCCTGGGGCCAACGTCCTGACTTTC. As protein: CASSRTSPGANVLTF.

The chain combines TRBV20-1 with TRBJ1-6; D not resolved. Trimming removed 0 bases from V and 7 bases from J, with 10 bases in between. Germline CDR1 is DFQATT and CDR2 is SNEGSKA (reference sequence). The length of the CDR3 is 14 residues. In DNA form, the CDR3 reads TGCAGTGCTAGAGATGCGCAGAAGAATTCACCCCTCCACTTT. Amino acids: CSARDAQKNSPLHF.

This clonotype was recorded at least ten times. The chain links TRBV3-1 to TRBJ1-1; 10 positions agree with TRBD1. J gave up 7 bases and V 1 base, and 24 bases lay outside the gene matches. Germline CDR1 and CDR2: LGHDT and YNNKEL (reference sequence). This CDR3 contains 21 residues. The CDR3 reads CASSQVWGQGIWGQQLSEAFF. CDR3 DNA sequence: TGTGCCAGCAGCCAAGTCTGGGGACAGGGGATTTGGGGACAGCAACTCAGTGAAGCTTTCTTT. Full variable domain (rest looked up from reference TRBV3-1 and TRBJ1-1): DTAVSQTPKYLVTQMGNDKSIKCEQNLGHDTMYWYKQDSKKFLKIMFSYNNKELIINETVPNRFSPKSPDKAHLNLHINSLELGDSAVYFCASSQVWGQGIWGQQLSEAFFGQGTRLTVV.

This clonotype was detected ten times or more. The chain links TRBV18 to TRBJ2-6, with D unresolved. CDR1 and CDR2 from the germline V gene are KGHSH and LQKENI. The CDR3 is 16 amino acids. V lost 5 bases and J lost 0, with 11 bases in between. CDR3 region: CASSKIYGSGANVLTF. The CDR3, as DNA: TGTGCCAGCTCAAAAATCTACGGCTCTGGGGCCAACGTCCTGACTTTC.

This clonotype was picked up a small number of times. The chain links TRBV29-1 to TRBJ2-3; D is undetermined. Trimming took 3 bases from V and 4 from J, leaving 2 bases between them. The V gene's germline CDR1 is SQVTM and CDR2 ANQGSEA. The length of the CDR3 is 10 residues. The chain's CDR3 is CSVESDTQYF. CDR3 sequence (DNA): TGCAGCGTTGAGTCAGATACGCAGTATTTT.

At least ten counts were recorded for this clonotype. V and J are TRBV20-1 and TRBJ2-3; 7 bases line up with TRBD2. Germline assignment: CDR1 DFQATT and CDR2 SNEGSKA (reference sequence). Germline trimming cut 4 bases from V and 0 bases from J; bases unmatched to any gene: 10. The CDR3 is 16 amino acids. The CDR3 DNA is TGCAGTGCTAAGAGGCTAGCGGAGGCTAGCACAGATACGCAGTATTTT. This gives the protein CSAKRLAEASTDTQYF.

This clonotype was counted many times. V and J are TRBV6-6 and TRBJ1-2; 10 nucleotides line up with TRBD1. This CDR3 is 16 amino acids long. Germline assignment: CDR1 MNHNY and CDR2 SVGAGI (reference sequence). V lost 6 bases to trimming and J lost 2 bases; unmatched junction nucleotides: 9. DNA of the CDR3: TGTGCCAGCAGCAGGGGACAGGGGAAAGTAAACTATGGCTACACCTTC. Translation gives CASSRGQGKVNYGYTF.

V is TRBV20-1 and J is TRBJ2-7; 8 positions agree with TRBD1. The CDR3 has 13 residues. The V segment lost 3 bases and the J segment 3 bases; nucleotides outside the gene matches: 4. CDR1 is DFQATT, CDR2 SNEGSKA, per germline (reference sequence). The CDR3 DNA is TGCAGTGCTAGGGGACAGGCAGACTACGAGCAGTACTTC. Translating gives CSARGQADYEQYF.

This clonotype was found a few times. The gene calls are TRBV12-5 and TRBJ1-1, with D possibly being TRBD1 (6 bases). Germline V lookup: CDR1 LGHNT, CDR2 FRNRAP. Trimming cost V 6 bases and J 6 bases, with 17 bases left between them. The CDR3 length is 14 residues. The CDR3 loop reads CASGSVFRQAEAFF. In nucleotides, the CDR3 is TGTGCTAGTGGCTCCGTTTTCCGACAGGCTGAAGCTTTCTTT. The whole variable domain, remainder taken from reference TRBV12-5 and TRBJ1-1, is DARVTQTPRHKVTEMGQEVTMRCQPILGHNTVFWYRQTMMQGLELLAYFRNRAPLDDSGMPKDRFSAEMPDATLATLKIQPSEPRDSAVYFCASGSVFRQAEAFFGQGTRLTVV.

The V gene is TRBV5-1, the J gene TRBJ1-1; 7 positions match TRBD1. The CDR3 runs 15 residues. The germline V gene encodes CDR1 SGHRS and CDR2 YFSETQ. V lost 4 bases, J lost 1 base, and 7 bases stayed unmatched. CDR3: CASSPQDRKNTEAFF. The CDR3 DNA reads as TGCGCCAGCAGCCCACAGGACAGGAAGAACACTGAAGCTTTCTTT.

This clonotype was found once. A much larger clone is a single base away; this may be a read error. The rearrangement joins TRBV12-5 to TRBJ1-4; D uncertain. V lost 9 bases, J lost 5 bases, and 13 bases lay in between. There are 13 residues in the CDR3. From germline, CDR1 is LGHNT and CDR2 FRNRAP. CDR3 nucleotides: TGTGCTAGAGGTACCGGCCAGAATGAAAAACTGTTTTTT. It yields the protein CARGTGQNEKLFF.

This clonotype was seen repeatedly, ten times or more. The chain links TRBV7-2 to TRBJ2-1; D perhaps matches TRBD1 (5 bases). V was cut by 1 base and J by 6 bases, with 13 bases left in between. The CDR3 length is 15 residues. Germline-derived CDR1 and CDR2 are SGHTA and FQGNSA. This chain's CDR3 is CASSLGGRAPNEQFF. The CDR3 region has the DNA TGTGCCAGCAGCTTAGGGGGCAGGGCCCCCAATGAGCAGTTCTTC.